A single sample gave rise to the 12 T cell receptor beta chains below, sequenced in a study of siplizumab effects on memory and regulatory T cells. Sequenced by immunoSEQ multiplex PCR; TCRdb stores in-frame clones only, minus some. The sample contains more than 75,000 clones, roughly 97% of which appear only once. Sequencing used naive CD4+ T cells sorted from blood. All receptors derive from a human donor in good health.

The chain couples TRBV10-1 to TRBJ2-7, with no clear D. The CDR3 totals 11 residues. V dropped 3 bases and J dropped 4 bases, with 4 bases sitting between them. Per germline, CDR1 WNHNN and CDR2 SYGVQD (reference sequence). The CDR3 bases are TGCGCCAGCAGTGAACCGTACGAGCAGTACTTC. It specifies CASSEPYEQYF.

This clone was observed a single time. The chain is built from TRBV9 and TRBJ2-5; TRBD2 matches 7 bases. The V gene's germline CDR1 is SGDLS and CDR2 YYNGEE. The CDR3 covers 13 residues. J gave up 5 bases and V 2 bases, and 3 bases lay outside the gene matches. Written as DNA, the CDR3 is TGTGCCAGCAGCGTCAGGGAGGGGGAGACCCAGTACTTC. This codes for CASSVREGETQYF.

This chain connects TRBV6-1 to TRBJ1-4; 7 bases are shared with TRBD1. Trimming removed 6 bases from V and 8 bases from J; junction bases left unmatched: 12. The CDR3 totals 15 residues. The germline V gene has CDR1 MNHNS and CDR2 SASEGT. CDR3 nucleotide sequence: TGTGCCAGCAGAGATTCCAGGGGGTGGGAAGAAAAACTGTTTTTT. Its protein is CASRDSRGWEEKLFF.

The chain links TRBV6-1 to TRBJ2-3; unclear D gene. The CDR3 consists of 15 residues. V was clipped by 11 bases and J by 0 bases, with 18 bases between them. Germline CDR1 MNHNS, CDR2 SASEGT. The CDR3 protein is CACPMAAYSTDTQYF. As DNA, the CDR3 is TGTGCCTGCCCGATGGCGGCCTATAGCACAGATACGCAGTATTTT.

The gene calls are TRBV19 and TRBJ2-5; D possibly matches TRBD1 or TRBD2 (5 bases each). The CDR3 runs 13 residues. CDR1 is LNHDA and CDR2 is SQIVND in the germline V gene (reference sequence). Trimming left V 4 bases short and J 5 bases short, with 11 bases between. The CDR3 sequence: CASSRGSLETQYF. CDR3 sequence (DNA): TGTGCCAGTAGTAGGGGGTCTCTCGAGACCCAGTACTTC.

This rearrangement joins TRBV5-1 to TRBJ2-5, with D maybe TRBD1 (5 bases). This CDR3 contains 13 residues. CDR1 and CDR2 (germline): SGHRS, YFSETQ. V was clipped by 2 bases and J by 4 bases, with 9 bases between them. The CDR3 coding sequence is TGCGCCAGCAGCTTCCAGGGCCCAGAGACCCAGTACTTC. Translating it yields CASSFQGPETQYF.

The gene calls are TRBV11-3 and TRBJ2-1, with D possibly being TRBD1 or TRBD2 (5 bases each). In germline, CDR1 is SGHNT, CDR2 YENEEA. This CDR3 spans 14 amino acids. The V end was cut by 1 base, the J end by 10 bases, with 14 bases between. The CDR3 nucleotides read TGTGCCAGCAGCTTAGGGGGACGAGGGGACGAGCAGTTCTTC. The encoded protein is CASSLGGRGDEQFF.

The V gene is TRBV18, the J gene TRBJ1-1, with 12 bases that match TRBD1. Germline CDR1 reads KGHSH; CDR2 reads LQKENI. The CDR3 runs to 17 residues. J was trimmed by 4 bases and V by 1 base; bases with no gene match: 7. Here the CDR3 DNA reads TGTGCCAGCTCACCACTTGGGACAGGGGGCCGGGTCACTGAAGCTTTCTTT. It is translated as CASSPLGTGGRVTEAFF.

This chain links TRBV10-3 with TRBJ1-1, with D unclear. V was cut by 1 base and J by 1 base, with 13 bases left in between. CDR1 and CDR2 (germline): ENHRY, SYGVKD. The CDR3 contains 16 residues. This chain's CDR3 is CAISEYPAGSNTEAFF. Written as DNA, the CDR3 is TGTGCCATCAGTGAGTACCCGGCAGGCTCGAACACTGAAGCTTTCTTT.

The chain couples TRBV19 to TRBJ1-1; D may be TRBD1 (5 bases). V lost 5 bases and J 6 bases, leaving 16 bases between the germline ends. In germline, CDR1 is LNHDA, CDR2 SQIVND (reference sequence). CDR3 length: 14 residues. CDR3 nucleotide sequence: TGTGCCAGTAGTCCCCAGGGCTCTGGGCCTGAAGCTTTCTTT. Amino acid sequence: CASSPQGSGPEAFF.

The chain carries TRBV6-4 and TRBJ1-5, with a tentative D call TRBD1 (5 bases). V lost 4 bases and J lost 5, with 18 bases in between. Germline CDR1 is MRHNA and CDR2 is SNTAGT. The CDR3 is made up of 16 amino acids. The CDR3, as DNA: TGTGCCAGCAGTGCCAGGGTAGGGGTCAGGGATCAGCCCCAGCATTTT. Its protein is CASSARVGVRDQPQHF.

V and J are TRBV28 and TRBJ1-5; D remains ambiguous. Trimming shortened V by 0 bases and J by 2 bases, and 11 bases separated the two germline ends. Germline lookup yields CDR1 MDHEN and CDR2 SYDVKM. The CDR3 extends over 16 amino acids. CDR3 in DNA: TGTGCCAGCAGTTTATGGGGAGAAGGGCGCAATCAGCCCCAGCATTTT. Protein: CASSLWGEGRNQPQHF.